This TCR beta chain was documented in a study of blood T cell repertoires in COVID-19. In the study overall: The United States, Italy and Spain were the sources of the acute and convalescent COVID-19 samples. Nucleic acid was either cDNA or gDNA, and it came from T cells, B-cell-depleted T cells, or PBMCs.

Those enrolled in Seattle joined during active infection and were followed longitudinally afterward. Measured with immunoSEQ multiplex PCR; TCRdb has only the in-frame clones, and not every one. Here the sample spans some 80,000 clones, about 89% being singletons. This clone appeared once. V was pared by 1 base and J by 2 bases, with 15 bases between. CDR1 is LNHNV, CDR2 YYDKDF, per germline (reference sequence). The length of the CDR3 is 18 residues. This rearrangement joins TRBV15 to TRBJ2-6, with TRBD1 as a possible D gene (5 bases). This receptor was taken from a man aged 50 to 60 with COVID-19, enrolled during active disease. Sequencing was carried out using peripheral blood. CDR3 in amino acids: CATSRGLGQGTGANVLTF. The DNA for the CDR3 is TGTGCCACCAGCAGAGGTCTGGGTCAGGGCACTGGGGCCAACGTCCTGACTTTC.